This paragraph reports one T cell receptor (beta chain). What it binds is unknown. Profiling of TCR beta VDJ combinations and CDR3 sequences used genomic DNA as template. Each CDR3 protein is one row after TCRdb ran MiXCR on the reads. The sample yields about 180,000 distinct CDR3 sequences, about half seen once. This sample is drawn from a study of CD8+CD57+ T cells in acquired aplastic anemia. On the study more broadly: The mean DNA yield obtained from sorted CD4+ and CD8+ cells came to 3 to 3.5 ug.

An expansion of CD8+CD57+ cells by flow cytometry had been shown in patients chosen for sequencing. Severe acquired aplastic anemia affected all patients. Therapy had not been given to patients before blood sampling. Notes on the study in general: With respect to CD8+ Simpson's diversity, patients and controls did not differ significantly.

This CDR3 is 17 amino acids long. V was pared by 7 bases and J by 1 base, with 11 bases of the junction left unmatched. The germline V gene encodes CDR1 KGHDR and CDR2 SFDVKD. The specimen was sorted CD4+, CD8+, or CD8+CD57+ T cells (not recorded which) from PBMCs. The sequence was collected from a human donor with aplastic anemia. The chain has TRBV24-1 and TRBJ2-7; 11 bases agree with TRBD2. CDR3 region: CATSVGLAGGVSYEQYF. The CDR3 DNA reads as TGTGCCACCAGCGTGGGGCTAGCGGGAGGAGTTTCCTACGAGCAGTACTTC.